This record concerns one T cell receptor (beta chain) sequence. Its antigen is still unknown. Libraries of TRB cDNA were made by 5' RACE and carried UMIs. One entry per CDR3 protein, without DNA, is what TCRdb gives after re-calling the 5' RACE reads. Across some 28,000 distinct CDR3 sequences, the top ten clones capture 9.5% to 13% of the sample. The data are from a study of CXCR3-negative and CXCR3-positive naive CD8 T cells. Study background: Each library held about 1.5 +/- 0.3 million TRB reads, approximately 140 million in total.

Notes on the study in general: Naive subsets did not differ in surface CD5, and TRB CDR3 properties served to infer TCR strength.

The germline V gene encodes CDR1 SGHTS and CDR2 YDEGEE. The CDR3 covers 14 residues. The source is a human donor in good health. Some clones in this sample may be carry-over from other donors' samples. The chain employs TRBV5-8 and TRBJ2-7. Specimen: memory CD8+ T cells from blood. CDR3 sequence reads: CASSFQGNRYEQYF.